This entry concerns a single TCR beta chain. The assay was immunoSEQ multiplex PCR, and TCRdb's table has in-frame clones only and misses some. Of over 85,000 clones in the sample, around 90% are singletons; the top ten hold roughly 13%. This sample was included in a study of T cell responses to AZD1222 COVID-19 vaccine. The germline V gene has CDR1 SEHNR and CDR2 FQNEAQ (reference sequence). The CDR3 length is 16 residues. The J segment lost 4 bases and the V segment lost 5 bases, leaving 12 bases of the junction unmatched. The sequences come from peripheral blood, collected on day 0 of AZD1222 vaccination. This clonotype originated in an adult in good health. The chain links TRBV7-9 to TRBJ2-7; 9 nucleotides match TRBD1. CDR3 sequence reads: CASSRSGTGKGYEQYF. CDR3 DNA: TGTGCCAGCAGCAGATCCGGGACAGGGAAGGGTTACGAGCAGTACTTC.